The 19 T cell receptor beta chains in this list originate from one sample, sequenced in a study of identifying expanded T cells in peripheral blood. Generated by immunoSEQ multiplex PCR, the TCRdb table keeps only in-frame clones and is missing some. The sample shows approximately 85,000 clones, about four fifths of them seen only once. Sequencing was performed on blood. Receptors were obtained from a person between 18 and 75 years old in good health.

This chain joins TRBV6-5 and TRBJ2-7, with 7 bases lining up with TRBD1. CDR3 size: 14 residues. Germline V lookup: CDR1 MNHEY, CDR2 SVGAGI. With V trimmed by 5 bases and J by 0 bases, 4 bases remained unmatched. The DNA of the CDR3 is TGTGCCAGCAGTGGCACAGGGGACTCCTACGAGCAGTACTTC. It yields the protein CASSGTGDSYEQYF.

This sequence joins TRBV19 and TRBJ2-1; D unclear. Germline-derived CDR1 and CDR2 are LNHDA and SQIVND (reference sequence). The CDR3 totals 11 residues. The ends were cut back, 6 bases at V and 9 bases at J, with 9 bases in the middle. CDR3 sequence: CASSRWGEQFF. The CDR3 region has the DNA TGTGCCAGTAGCCGGTGGGGTGAGCAGTTCTTC.

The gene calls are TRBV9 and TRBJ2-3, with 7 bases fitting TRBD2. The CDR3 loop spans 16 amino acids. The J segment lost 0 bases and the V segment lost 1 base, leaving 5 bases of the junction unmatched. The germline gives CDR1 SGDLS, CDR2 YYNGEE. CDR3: CASSVQAGGSTDTQYF. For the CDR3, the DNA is TGTGCCAGCAGCGTACAGGCCGGGGGGAGCACAGATACGCAGTATTTT. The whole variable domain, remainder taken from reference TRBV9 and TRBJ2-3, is DSGVTQTPKHLITATGQRVTLRCSPRSGDLSVYWYQQSLDQGLQFLIQYYNGEERAKGNILERFSAQQFPDLHSELNLSSLELGDSALYFCASSVQAGGSTDTQYFGPGTRLTVL.

The CDR3 loop reads CASSGGHSGNTIYF. CDR3 coding DNA: TGTGCCAGCAGTGGGGGACACTCTGGAAACACCATATATTTT. V gene TRBV2 combines with J gene TRBJ1-3; D is perhaps TRBD1 (6 bases). The CDR3 covers 14 residues. The germline CDR1 and CDR2 sequences are SNHLY and FYNNEI. V was trimmed by 4 bases and J by 0 bases, leaving 7 bases between them.

The CDR3 nucleotides are TGCAGCGTAGCCCGGGACACCGACTCTGGGGCCAACGTCCTGACTTTC. As protein: CSVARDTDSGANVLTF. The chain combines TRBV29-1 with TRBJ2-6; D might be TRBD1 (6 bases). The CDR3 spans 16 residues. Germline V lookup: CDR1 SQVTM, CDR2 ANQGSEA. Trimming pared 6 bases from V and 0 bases from J, leaving 15 bases between.

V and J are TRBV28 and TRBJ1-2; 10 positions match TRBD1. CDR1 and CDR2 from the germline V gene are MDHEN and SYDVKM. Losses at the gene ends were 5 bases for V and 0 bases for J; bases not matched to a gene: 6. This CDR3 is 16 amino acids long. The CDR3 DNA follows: TGTGCCAGCAGTAGGGACAGGGGCGAGACTAACTATGGCTACACCTTC. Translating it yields CASSRDRGETNYGYTF.

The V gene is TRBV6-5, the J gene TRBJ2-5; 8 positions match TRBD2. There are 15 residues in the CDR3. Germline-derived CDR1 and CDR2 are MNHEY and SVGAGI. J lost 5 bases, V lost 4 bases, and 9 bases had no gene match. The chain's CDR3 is CASSFERERMETQYF. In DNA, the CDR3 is TGTGCCAGCAGTTTTGAGCGGGAGAGGATGGAGACCCAGTACTTC.

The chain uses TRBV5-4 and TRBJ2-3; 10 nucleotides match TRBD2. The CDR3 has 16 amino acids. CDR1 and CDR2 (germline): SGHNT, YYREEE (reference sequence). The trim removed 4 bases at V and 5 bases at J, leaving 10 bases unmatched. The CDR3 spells CASSLPLAGVRDTQYF. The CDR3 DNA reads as TGTGCCAGCAGCCTCCCTCTAGCGGGAGTTAGAGATACGCAGTATTTT.

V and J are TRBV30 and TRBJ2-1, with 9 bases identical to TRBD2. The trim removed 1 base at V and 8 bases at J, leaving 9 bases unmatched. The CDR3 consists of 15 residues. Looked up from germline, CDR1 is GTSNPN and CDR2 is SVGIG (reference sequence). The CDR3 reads CAWSGTSASGDEQFF. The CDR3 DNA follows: TGTGCCTGGAGTGGGACTAGCGCATCAGGGGATGAGCAGTTCTTC.

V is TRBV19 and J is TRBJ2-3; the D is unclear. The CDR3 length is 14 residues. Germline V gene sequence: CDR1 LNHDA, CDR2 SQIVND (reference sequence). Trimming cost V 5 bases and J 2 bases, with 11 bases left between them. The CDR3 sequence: CASSFSSATDTQYF. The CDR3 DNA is TGTGCCAGTAGTTTCTCCTCCGCCACAGATACGCAGTATTTT.

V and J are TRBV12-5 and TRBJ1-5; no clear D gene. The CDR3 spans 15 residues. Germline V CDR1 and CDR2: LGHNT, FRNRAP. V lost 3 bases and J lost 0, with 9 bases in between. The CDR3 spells CASGFMEYSNQPQHF. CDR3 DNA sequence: TGTGCTAGTGGTTTCATGGAGTATAGCAATCAGCCCCAGCATTTT.

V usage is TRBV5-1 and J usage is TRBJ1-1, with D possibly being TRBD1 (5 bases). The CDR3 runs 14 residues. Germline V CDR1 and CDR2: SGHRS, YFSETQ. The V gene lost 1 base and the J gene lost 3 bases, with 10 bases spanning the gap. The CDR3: CASSLMGLDTEAFF. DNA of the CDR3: TGCGCCAGCAGCTTGATGGGGCTCGACACTGAAGCTTTCTTT. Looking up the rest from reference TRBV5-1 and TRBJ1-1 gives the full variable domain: KAGVTQTPRYLIKTRGQQVTLSCSPISGHRSVSWYQQTPGQGLQFLFEYFSETQRNKGNFPGRFSGRQFSNSRSEMNVSTLELGDSALYLCASSLMGLDTEAFFGQGTRLTVV.

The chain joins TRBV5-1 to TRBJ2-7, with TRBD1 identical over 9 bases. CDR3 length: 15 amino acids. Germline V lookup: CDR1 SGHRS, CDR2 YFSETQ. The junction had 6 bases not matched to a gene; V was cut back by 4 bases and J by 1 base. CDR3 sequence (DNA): TGCGCCAGCAGCAGCGGACAGGGGTCATCCTACGAGCAGTACTTC. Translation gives CASSSGQGSSYEQYF.

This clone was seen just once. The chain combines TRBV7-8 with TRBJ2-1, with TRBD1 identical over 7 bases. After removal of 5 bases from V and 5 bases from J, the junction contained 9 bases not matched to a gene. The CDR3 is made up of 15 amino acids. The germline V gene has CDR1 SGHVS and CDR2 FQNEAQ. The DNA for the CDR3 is TGTGCCAGCAGCCTTTCTCCGGGACAGAACAATGAGCAGTTCTTC. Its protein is CASSLSPGQNNEQFF.

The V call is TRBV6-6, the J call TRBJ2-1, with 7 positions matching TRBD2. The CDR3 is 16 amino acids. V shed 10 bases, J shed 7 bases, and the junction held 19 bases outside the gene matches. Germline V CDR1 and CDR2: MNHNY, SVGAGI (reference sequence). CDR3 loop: CAISRLRRESGNEQFF. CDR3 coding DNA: TGTGCCATCTCTAGGCTCAGGCGGGAGTCTGGGAATGAGCAGTTCTTC.

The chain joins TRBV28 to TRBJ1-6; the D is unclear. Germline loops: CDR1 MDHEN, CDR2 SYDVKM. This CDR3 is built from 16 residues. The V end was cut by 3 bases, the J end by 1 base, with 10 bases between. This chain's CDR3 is CASSLGDISYNSPLHF. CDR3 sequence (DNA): TGTGCCAGCAGTTTGGGTGACATTTCCTATAATTCACCCCTCCACTTT.

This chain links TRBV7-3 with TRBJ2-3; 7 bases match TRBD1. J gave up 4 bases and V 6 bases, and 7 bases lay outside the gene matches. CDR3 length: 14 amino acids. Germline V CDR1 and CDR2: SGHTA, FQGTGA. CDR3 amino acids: CASSTGTAPDTQYF. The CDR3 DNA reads TGTGCCAGCAGTACCGGGACAGCCCCAGATACGCAGTATTTT.

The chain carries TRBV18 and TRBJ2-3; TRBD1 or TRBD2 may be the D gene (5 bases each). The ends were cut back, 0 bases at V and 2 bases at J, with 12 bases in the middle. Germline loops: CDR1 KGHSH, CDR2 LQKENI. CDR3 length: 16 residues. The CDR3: CASSPPGTGATDTQYF. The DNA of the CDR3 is TGTGCCAGCTCACCACCGGGAACCGGGGCCACAGATACGCAGTATTTT.

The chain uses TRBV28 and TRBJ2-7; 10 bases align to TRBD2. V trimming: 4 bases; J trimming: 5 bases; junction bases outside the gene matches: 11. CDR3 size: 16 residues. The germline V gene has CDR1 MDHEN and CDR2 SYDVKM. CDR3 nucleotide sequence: TGTGCCAGCAGTTACCCAGGGCTAGCGGGAGTTGACGAGCAGTACTTC. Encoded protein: CASSYPGLAGVDEQYF. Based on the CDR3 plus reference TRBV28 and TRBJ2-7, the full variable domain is DVKVTQSSRYLVKRTGEKVFLECVQDMDHENMFWYRQDPGLGLRLIYFSYDVKMKEKGDIPEGYSVSREKKERFSLILESASTNQTSMYLCASSYPGLAGVDEQYFGPGTRLTVT.